This TCR beta chain was identified during a study of blood T cell repertoires in COVID-19. On the study more broadly: The analysed material was cDNA or gDNA that came from T cells, B-cell-depleted T cells, or PBMCs.

This CDR3 spans 16 amino acids. CDR1 is ENHRY and CDR2 is SYGVKD in the germline V gene. V was pared by 4 bases and J by 6 bases, with 11 bases of the junction left unmatched. Clones were read by immunoSEQ multiplex PCR, and TCRdb kept only the in-frame ones, dropping some. This table holds under 30,000 clones, around 94% found once. This TCR was recovered from a woman aged 50 to 60 with active COVID-19. Sequenced: peripheral blood. The rearrangement joins TRBV10-3 to TRBJ2-1; 8 bases are shared with TRBD2. In nucleotides, the CDR3 is TGTGCCATCAGTGGAATACCGGGACTAGTCATCAATGAGCAGTTCTTC. Its protein is CAISGIPGLVINEQFF.